A selection of T cell receptor beta chains follows, all from one sample in a study of shared clonotypes between healthy human individuals. Data came from immunoSEQ multiplex PCR; TCRdb stores just in-frame clones and leaves some out. The sample has fewer than 1.8 million clones; about 98.5% are singletons. The sequenced sample was naive CD4+ T cells sorted from blood. The receptors come from a young man in good health. CDR3s include the opening cysteine and the closing phenylalanine or tryptophan.

cdr3_length,j_call,v_call,cdr3_aa
17,TRBJ2-7,TRBV11-1,CASSLDLPGQEGNEQYF
13,TRBJ2-1,TRBV14,CASSNRLADEQFF
17,TRBJ2-2,TRBV19,CASSRTSAVANTGELFF
14,TRBJ2-3,TRBV2,CASTGAGGVDTQYF
14,TRBJ2-5,TRBV10-3,CAISEWSGQETQYF
15,TRBJ2-2,TRBV6-5,CASSHLKGDTGELFF
16,TRBJ1-5,TRBV5-4,CASSLGQGRVGQPQHF
16,TRBJ2-4,TRBV4-1,CASSKHPGQGANIQYF
14,TRBJ2-2,TRBV5-1,CASLAGANTGELFF
13,TRBJ2-7,TRBV19,CASSILGGREQYF
14,TRBJ2-4,TRBV18,CASSPSRAKNIQYF
16,TRBJ1-4,TRBV28,CASSLLLTGDREKLFF
14,TRBJ2-5,TRBV7-7,CASSPTSLVETQYF
15,TRBJ2-2,TRBV5-1,CASKIDSGSAGELFF
20,TRBJ2-2,TRBV21-1,CASSKAPGMMTGEVTGELFF
13,TRBJ2-7,TRBV15,CATSRDWGYEQYF
14,TRBJ2-2,TRBV6-5,CASSYRTNTGELFF
15,TRBJ1-1,TRBV4-3,CASSQDRGMNTEAFF
19,TRBJ2-3,TRBV9,CASSVGPLGRFPSTDTQYF
13,TRBJ2-1,TRBV9,CASSVGGIGEQFF
16,TRBJ2-3,TRBV4-2,CASSQVKDYYTDTQYF
15,TRBJ2-1,TRBV18,CASSPLTGIYNEQFF
12,TRBJ2-7,TRBV5-1,CASSLTGYEQYF
15,TRBJ1-2,TRBV5-4,CASSLDQASNYGYTF
14,TRBJ1-5,TRBV18,CASSPGTGGLPQHF
13,TRBJ2-7,TRBV28,CASSLAAGVEQYF
13,TRBJ2-5,TRBV5-1,CASSLSPAETQYF
14,TRBJ1-1,TRBV2,CASRQSGQFTEAFF
17,TRBJ2-2,TRBV19,CASGQASGSLNTGELFF
15,TRBJ2-3,TRBV18,CASSPEQGFGDTQYF
11,TRBJ2-1,TRBV10-2,CASSDSNEQFF
13,TRBJ1-1,TRBV28,CASSFSSRTEAFF
14,TRBJ2-3,TRBV5-1,CASSLALTSDTQYF
16,TRBJ2-6,TRBV4-1,CASSQTGAPGANVLTF
17,TRBJ2-1,TRBV5-1,CASSTGLAGGPYNEQFF
11,TRBJ2-1,TRBV11-2,CASSQWGLQFF
15,TRBJ1-1,TRBV5-6,CASSSTTGANTEAFF
15,TRBJ2-7,TRBV27,CASTRTAVSSYEQYF
14,TRBJ2-5,TRBV4-1,CASSRLQGGETQYF
14,TRBJ2-7,TRBV9,CASSAGIPDYEQYF
15,TRBJ2-3,TRBV27,CASSLRTGPTDTQYF
17,TRBJ1-1,TRBV30,CARKPRTGGILNTEAFF
14,TRBJ2-7,TRBV5-8,CASTYRQGGYEQYF
15,TRBJ2-7,TRBV6-1,CASSTSSGSIYEQYF
12,TRBJ2-7,TRBV18,CASSAGVAEQYF
18,TRBJ2-1,TRBV18,CASSPPTKRASSYNEQFF
14,TRBJ2-7,TRBV18,CASSRLAGTYEQYF
14,TRBJ1-1,TRBV28,CASSGQGTLLEAFF